This T cell receptor beta chain emerged from a study of patients and donors after allogeneic stem cell transplantation. Each CDR3 protein gets one entry after TCRdb re-called the RT-PCR reads with MiXCR. The sample holds over 400,000 distinct CDR3 sequences, approximately 16% seen once. V lost 4 bases, J lost 8 bases, and 7 bases stayed unmatched. This CDR3 has 14 amino acids. CDR1 and CDR2 from the germline V gene are LGHDT and YNNKEL (reference sequence). This clonotype was seen a handful of times. This chain connects TRBV3-1 to TRBJ2-2, with 7 bases lining up with TRBD2. The TCR comes from a human donor who was either an allogeneic HSCT recipient or a stem cell or donor lymphocyte infusion donor (not recorded which). It is not recorded whose cells these are; they may come from a transplant donor. Sequenced sample: blood, either unsorted or a sorted T cell fraction (not recorded which). CDR3 DNA: TGTGCCAGCAGCCCGGGACTATCGGCTGGGGAGCTGTTTTTT. Protein: CASSPGLSAGELFF.